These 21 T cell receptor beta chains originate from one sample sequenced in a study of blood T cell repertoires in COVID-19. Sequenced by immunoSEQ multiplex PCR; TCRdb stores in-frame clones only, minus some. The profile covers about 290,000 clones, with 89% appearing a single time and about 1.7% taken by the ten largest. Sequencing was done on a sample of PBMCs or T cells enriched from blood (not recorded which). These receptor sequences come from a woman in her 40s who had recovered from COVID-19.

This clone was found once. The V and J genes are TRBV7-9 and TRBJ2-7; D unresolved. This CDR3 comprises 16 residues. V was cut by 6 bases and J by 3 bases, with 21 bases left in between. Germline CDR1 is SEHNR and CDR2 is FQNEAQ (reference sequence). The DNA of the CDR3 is TGTGCCAGCAGTGCCCTGTCCTTGGGCGAAGGCTACGAGCAGTACTTC. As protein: CASSALSLGEGYEQYF.

In DNA form, the CDR3 reads TGCGCCAGCAGCATAGGCCTCCGGGACAGAGTCATTTTTGAAAAACTGTTTTTT. Translating gives CASSIGLRDRVIFEKLFF. The genes are TRBV5-1 and TRBJ1-4, with 7 bases identical to TRBD1. CDR1 and CDR2 (germline): SGHRS, YFSETQ. The trim removed 4 bases at V and 7 bases at J, leaving 19 bases unmatched. The CDR3 has 18 amino acids.

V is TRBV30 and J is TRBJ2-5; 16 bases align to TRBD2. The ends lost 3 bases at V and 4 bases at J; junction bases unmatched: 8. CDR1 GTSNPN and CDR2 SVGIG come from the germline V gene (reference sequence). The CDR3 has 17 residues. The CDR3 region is CAWSQRGLAGGLETQYF. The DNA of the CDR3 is TGTGCCTGGAGCCAAAGGGGACTAGCGGGAGGGTTAGAGACCCAGTACTTC. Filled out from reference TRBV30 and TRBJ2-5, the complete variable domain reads SQTIHQWPATLVQPVGSPLSLECTVEGTSNPNLYWYRQAAGRGLQLLFYSVGIGQISSEVPQNLSASRPQDRQFILSSKKLLLSDSGFYLCAWSQRGLAGGLETQYFGPGTRLLVL.

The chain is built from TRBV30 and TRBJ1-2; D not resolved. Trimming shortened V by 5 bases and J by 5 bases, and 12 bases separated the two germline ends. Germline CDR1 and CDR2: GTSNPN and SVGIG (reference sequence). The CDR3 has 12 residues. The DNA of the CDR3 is TGTGCCTGGGCCGAGGAATTATATGGCTACACCTTC. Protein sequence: CAWAEELYGYTF.

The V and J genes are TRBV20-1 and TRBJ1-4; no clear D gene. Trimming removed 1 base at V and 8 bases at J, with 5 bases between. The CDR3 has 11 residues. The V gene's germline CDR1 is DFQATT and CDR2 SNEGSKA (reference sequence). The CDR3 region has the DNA TGCAGTGCTAGAGGGAGCGAAAAACTGTTTTTT. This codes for CSARGSEKLFF.

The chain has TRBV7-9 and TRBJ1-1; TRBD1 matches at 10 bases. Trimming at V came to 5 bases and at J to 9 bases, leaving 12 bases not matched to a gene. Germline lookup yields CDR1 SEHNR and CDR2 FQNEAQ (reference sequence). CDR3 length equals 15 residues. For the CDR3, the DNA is TGTGCCAGCAGCGAGCCGGGACAGGGGTGGATTAAAGCTTTCTTT. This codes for CASSEPGQGWIKAFF.

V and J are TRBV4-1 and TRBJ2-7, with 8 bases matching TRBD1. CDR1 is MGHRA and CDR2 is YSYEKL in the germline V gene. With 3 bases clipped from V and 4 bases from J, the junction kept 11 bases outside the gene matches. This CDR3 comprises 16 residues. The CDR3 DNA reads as TGCGCCAGCAGCCAGAACAGGGGGAGAACCTGGTACGAGCAGTACTTC. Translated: CASSQNRGRTWYEQYF.

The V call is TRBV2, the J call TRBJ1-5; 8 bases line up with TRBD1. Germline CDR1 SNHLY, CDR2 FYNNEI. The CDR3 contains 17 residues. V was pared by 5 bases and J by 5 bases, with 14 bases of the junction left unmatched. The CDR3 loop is CASSLRLDRGRYQPQHF. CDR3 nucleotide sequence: TGTGCCAGCAGTTTACGACTAGACAGGGGAAGGTATCAGCCCCAGCATTTT.

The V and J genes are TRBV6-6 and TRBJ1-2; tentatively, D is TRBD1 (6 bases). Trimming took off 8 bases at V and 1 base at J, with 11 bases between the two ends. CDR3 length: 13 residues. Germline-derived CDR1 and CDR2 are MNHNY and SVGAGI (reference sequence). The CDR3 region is CASGTPGNYGYTF. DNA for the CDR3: TGTGCCAGCGGGACACCCGGTAACTATGGCTACACCTTC.

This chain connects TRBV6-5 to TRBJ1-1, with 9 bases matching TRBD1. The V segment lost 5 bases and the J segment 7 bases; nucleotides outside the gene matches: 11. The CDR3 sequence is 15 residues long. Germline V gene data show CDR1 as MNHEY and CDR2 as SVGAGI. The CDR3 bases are TGTGCCAGCAGTAGGACGGGACAGGGAGCCTATGAAGCTTTCTTT. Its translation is CASSRTGQGAYEAFF.

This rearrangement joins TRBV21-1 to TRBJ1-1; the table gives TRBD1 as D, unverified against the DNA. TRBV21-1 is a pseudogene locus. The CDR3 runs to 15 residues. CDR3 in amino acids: CASSEFRGMNTEAFF. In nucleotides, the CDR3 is TGTGCCAGCAGCGAGTTCAGGGGGATGAACACTGAAGCTTTCTTT.

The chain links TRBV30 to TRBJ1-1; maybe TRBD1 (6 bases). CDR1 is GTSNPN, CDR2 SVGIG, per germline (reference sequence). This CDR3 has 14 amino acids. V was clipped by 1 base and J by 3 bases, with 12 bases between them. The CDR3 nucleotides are TGTGCCTGGAGTGATACCAGGGGAGACACTGAAGCTTTCTTT. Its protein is CAWSDTRGDTEAFF.

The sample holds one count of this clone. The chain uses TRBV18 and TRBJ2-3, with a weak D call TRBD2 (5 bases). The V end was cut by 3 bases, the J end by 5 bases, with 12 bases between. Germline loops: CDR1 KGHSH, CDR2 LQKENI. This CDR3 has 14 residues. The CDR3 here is CASSPSSGLDTQYF. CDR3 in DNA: TGTGCCAGCTCACCGAGTTCGGGATTAGATACGCAGTATTTT.

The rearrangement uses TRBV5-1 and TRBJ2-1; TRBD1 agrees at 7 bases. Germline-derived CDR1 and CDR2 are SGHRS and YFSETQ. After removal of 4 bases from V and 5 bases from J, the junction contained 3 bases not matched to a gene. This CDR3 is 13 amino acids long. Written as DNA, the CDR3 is TGCGCCAGCAGCGGCGGACAGGACAATGAGCAGTTCTTC. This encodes CASSGGQDNEQFF.

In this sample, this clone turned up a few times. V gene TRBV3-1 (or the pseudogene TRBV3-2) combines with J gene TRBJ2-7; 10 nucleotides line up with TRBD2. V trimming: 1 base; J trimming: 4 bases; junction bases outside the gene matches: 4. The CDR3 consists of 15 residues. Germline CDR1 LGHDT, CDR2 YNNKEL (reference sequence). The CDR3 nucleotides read TGTGCCAGCAGCCAAGGACTAGCGGGTATGTACGAGCAGTACTTC. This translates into CASSQGLAGMYEQYF.

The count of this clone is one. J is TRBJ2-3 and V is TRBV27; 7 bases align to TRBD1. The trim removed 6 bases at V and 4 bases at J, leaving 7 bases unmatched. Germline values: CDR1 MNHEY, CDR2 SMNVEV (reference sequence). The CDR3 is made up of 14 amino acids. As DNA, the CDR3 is TGTGCCAGCAGAGGACAGGTTCGTCCAGATACGCAGTATTTT. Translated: CASRGQVRPDTQYF.

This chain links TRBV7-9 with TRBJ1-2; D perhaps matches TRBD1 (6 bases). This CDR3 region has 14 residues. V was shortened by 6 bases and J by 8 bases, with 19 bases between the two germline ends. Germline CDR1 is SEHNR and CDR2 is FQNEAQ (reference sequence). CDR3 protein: CASSPPLRGLGYTF. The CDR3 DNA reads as TGTGCCAGCAGTCCCCCCCTCAGGGGTTTAGGCTACACCTTC. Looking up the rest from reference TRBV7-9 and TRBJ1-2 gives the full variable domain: DTGVSQNPRHKITKRGQNVTFRCDPISEHNRLYWYRQTLGQGPEFLTYFQNEAQLEKSRLLSDRFSAERPKGSFSTLEIQRTEQGDSAMYLCASSPPLRGLGYTFGSGTRLTVV.

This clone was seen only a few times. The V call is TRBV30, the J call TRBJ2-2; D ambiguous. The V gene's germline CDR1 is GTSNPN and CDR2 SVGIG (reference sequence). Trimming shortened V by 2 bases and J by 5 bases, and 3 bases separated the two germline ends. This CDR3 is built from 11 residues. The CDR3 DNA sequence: TGTGCCTGGAGTCCAACCGGGGAGCTGTTTTTT. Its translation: CAWSPTGELFF.

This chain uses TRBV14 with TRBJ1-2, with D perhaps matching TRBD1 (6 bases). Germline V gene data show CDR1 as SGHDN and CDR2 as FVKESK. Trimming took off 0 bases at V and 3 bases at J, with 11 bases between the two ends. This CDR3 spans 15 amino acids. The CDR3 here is CASSQDRGQDYGYTF. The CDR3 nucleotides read TGTGCCAGCAGCCAAGACAGGGGTCAGGACTATGGCTACACCTTC. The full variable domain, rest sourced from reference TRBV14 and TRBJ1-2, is EAGVTQFPSHSVIEKGQTVTLRCDPISGHDNLYWYRRVMGKEIKFLLHFVKESKQDESGMPNNRFLAERTGGTYSTLKVQPAELEDSGVYFCASSQDRGQDYGYTFGSGTRLTVV.

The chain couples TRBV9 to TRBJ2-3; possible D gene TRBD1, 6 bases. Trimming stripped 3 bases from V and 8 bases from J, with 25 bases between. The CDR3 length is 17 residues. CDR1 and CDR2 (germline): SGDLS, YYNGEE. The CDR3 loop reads CASSGPSGQLGVVTQYF. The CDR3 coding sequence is TGTGCCAGCAGCGGGCCTTCTGGACAGTTGGGCGTAGTTACGCAGTATTTT.

The DNA of the CDR3 is TGTGCCAGCAGCTTCCGAGGGGGAGGGAATTCACCCCTCCACTTT. Translation: CASSFRGGGNSPLHF. The J gene is TRBJ1-6, the V gene TRBV7-2, with D perhaps TRBD1 (6 bases). The CDR3 has 15 amino acids. Trimming took 3 bases from V and 7 from J, leaving 13 bases between them. CDR1 and CDR2 (germline): SGHTA, FQGNSA.